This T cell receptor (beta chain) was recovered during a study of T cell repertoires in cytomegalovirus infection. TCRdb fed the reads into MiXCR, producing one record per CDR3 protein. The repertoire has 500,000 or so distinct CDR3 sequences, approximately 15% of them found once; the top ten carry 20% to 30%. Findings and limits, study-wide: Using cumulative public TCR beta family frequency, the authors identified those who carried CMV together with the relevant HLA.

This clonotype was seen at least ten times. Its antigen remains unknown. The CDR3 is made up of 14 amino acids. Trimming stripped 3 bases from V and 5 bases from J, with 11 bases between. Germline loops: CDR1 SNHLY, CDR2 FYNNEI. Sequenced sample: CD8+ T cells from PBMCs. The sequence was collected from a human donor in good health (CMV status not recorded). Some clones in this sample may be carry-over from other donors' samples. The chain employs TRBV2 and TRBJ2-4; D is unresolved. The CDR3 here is CASSDLMNQNIQYF. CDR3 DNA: TGTGCCAGCAGTGATCTTATGAACCAAAACATTCAGTACTTC. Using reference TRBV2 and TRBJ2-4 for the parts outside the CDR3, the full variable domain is EPEVTQTPSHQVTQMGQEVILRCVPISNHLYFYWYRQILGQKVEFLVSFYNNEISEKSEIFDDQFSVERPDGSNFTLKIRSTKLEDSAMYFCASSDLMNQNIQYFGAGTRLSVL.